This TCR beta chain was sequenced for a study of T cell changes during pregnancy in multiple sclerosis. Trimming pared 6 bases from V and 0 bases from J, leaving 12 bases between. The CDR3 totals 16 residues. CDR1 SNHLY and CDR2 FYNNEI come from the germline V gene. Clones were sequenced by immunoSEQ multiplex PCR, and TCRdb holds only the in-frame ones, with some missing. The table lists around 50,000 clones, 90% to 95% of them singletons. The starting material was CD8+ T cells from peripheral blood mononuclear cells, obtained in the first trimester of pregnancy. V and J are TRBV2 and TRBJ2-6; possibly TRBD1 for D (6 bases). This receptor was identified in a female donor with multiple sclerosis, enrolled in a pregnancy study. The CDR3 coding sequence is TGTGCCAGCAGGCCTGGGGGCGGCTCTGGGGCCAACGTCCTGACTTTC. It translates to CASRPGGGSGANVLTF.